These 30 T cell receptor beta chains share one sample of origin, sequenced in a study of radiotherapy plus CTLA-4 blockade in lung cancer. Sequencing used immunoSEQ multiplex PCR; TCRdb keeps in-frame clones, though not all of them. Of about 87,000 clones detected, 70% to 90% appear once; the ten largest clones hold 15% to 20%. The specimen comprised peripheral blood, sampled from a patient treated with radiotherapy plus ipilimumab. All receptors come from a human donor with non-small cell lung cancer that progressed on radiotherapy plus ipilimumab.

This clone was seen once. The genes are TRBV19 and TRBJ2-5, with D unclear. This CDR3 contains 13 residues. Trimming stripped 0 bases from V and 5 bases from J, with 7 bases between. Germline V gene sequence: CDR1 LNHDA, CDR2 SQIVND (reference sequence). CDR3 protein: CASSIDPTETQYF. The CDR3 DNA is TGTGCCAGTAGTATAGATCCAACGGAGACCCAGTACTTC.

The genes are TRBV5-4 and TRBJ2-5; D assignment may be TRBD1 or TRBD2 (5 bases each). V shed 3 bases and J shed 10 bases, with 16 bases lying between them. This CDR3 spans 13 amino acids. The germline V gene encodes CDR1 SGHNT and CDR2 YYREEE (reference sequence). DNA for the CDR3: TGTGCCAGCAGCTCGGCGCAGTTGGGGGACCAGTACTTC. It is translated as CASSSAQLGDQYF. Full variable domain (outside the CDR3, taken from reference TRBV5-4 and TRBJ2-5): ETGVTQSPTHLIKTRGQQVTLRCSSQSGHNTVSWYQQALGQGPQFIFQYYREEENGRGNFPPRFSGLQFPNYSSELNVNALELDDSALYLCASSSAQLGDQYFGPGTRLLVL.

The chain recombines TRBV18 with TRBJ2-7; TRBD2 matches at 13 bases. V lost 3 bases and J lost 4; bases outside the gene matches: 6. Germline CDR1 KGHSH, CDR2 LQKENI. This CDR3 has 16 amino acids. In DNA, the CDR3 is TGTGCCAGCTCACCGAGGGGACTAGCGGGATTTTACGAGCAGTACTTC. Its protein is CASSPRGLAGFYEQYF.

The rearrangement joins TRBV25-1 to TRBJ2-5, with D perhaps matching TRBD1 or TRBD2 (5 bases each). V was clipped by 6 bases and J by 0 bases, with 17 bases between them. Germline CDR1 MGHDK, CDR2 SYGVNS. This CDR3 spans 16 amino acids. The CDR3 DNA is TGTGCCAGCAGCGGGGCGGTGGGGACGGACCAAGAGACCCAGTACTTC. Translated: CASSGAVGTDQETQYF.

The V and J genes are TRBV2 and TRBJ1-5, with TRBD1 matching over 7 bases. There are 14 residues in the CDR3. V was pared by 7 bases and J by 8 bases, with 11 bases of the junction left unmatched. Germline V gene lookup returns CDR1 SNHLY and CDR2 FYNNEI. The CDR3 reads CASNRRGHGEPQHF. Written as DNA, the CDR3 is TGTGCCAGCAATAGAAGGGGGCATGGTGAGCCCCAGCATTTT.

Written as DNA, the CDR3 is TGCGCCAGCAGCCAAGAACTGGGGGCGCAATACGAGCAGTACTTC. Protein sequence: CASSQELGAQYEQYF. The chain links TRBV4-3 to TRBJ2-7; D perhaps matches TRBD1 (6 bases). Trimming removed 0 bases at V and 4 bases at J, with 13 bases between. CDR1 LGHNA and CDR2 YSLEER come from the germline V gene. The CDR3 sequence is 15 residues long.

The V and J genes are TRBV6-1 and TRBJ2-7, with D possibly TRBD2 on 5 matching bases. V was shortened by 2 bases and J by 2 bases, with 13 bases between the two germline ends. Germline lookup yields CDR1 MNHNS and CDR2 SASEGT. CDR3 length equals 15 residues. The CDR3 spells CASSEMPTTTYEQYF. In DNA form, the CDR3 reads TGTGCCAGCAGTGAAATGCCGACGACTACCTACGAGCAGTACTTC.

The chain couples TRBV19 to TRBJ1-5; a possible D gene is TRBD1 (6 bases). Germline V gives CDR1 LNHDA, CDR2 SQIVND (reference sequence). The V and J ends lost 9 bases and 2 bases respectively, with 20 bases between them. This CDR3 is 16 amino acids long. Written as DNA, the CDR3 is TGTGCCAGCTCCGGGACATTCGTCCCCGGCAATCAGCCCCAGCATTTT. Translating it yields CASSGTFVPGNQPQHF.

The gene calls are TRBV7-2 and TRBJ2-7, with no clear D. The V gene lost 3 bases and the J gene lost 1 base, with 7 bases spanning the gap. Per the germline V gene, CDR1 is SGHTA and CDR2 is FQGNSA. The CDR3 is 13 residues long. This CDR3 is CASSFASSYEQYF. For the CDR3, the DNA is TGTGCCAGCAGCTTCGCAAGTTCCTACGAGCAGTACTTC.

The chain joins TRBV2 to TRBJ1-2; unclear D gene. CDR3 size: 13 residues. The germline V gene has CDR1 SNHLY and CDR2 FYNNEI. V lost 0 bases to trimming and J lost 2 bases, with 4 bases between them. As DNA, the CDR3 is TGTGCCAGCAGTGAAGCAGGGAACTATGGCTACACCTTC. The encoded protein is CASSEAGNYGYTF.

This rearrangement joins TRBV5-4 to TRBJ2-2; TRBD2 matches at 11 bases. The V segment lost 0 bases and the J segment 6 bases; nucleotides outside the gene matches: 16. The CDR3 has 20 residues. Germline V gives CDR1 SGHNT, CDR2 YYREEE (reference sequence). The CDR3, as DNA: TGTGCCAGCAGCTTGGGGCAGGGACTAGCGGCAACTTGGGGGTCCGGGGAGCTGTTTTTT. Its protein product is CASSLGQGLAATWGSGELFF.

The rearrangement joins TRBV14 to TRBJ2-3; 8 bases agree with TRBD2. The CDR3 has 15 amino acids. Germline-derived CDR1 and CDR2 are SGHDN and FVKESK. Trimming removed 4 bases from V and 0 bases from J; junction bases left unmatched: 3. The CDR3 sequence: CASSLSGVSTDTQYF. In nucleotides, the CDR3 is TGTGCCAGCAGCCTTAGCGGGGTTAGCACAGATACGCAGTATTTT.

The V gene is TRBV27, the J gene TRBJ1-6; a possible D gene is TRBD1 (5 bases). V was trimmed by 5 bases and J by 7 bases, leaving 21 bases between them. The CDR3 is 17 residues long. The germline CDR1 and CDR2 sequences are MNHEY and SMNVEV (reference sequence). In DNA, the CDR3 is TGTGCCAGCAGTAGGGACGTAGAGGGTGGCTCCAATTCACCCCTCCACTTT. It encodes CASSRDVEGGSNSPLHF.

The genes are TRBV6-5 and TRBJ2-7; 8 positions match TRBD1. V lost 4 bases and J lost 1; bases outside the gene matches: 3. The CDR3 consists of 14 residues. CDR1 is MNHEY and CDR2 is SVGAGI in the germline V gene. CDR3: CASSSWTGSYEQYF. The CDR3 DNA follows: TGTGCCAGCAGTTCCTGGACAGGGTCCTACGAGCAGTACTTC.

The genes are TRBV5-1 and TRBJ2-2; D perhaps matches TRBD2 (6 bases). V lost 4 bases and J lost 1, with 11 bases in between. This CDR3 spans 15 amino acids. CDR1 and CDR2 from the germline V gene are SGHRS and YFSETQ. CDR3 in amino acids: CASSAGRQNTGELFF. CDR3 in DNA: TGCGCCAGCAGCGCGGGACGCCAGAACACCGGGGAGCTGTTTTTT.

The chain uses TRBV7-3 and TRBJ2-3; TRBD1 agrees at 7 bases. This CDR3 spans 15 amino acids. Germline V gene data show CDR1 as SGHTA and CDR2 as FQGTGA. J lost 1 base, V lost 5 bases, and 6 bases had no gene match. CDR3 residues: CASSRTGVGTDTQYF. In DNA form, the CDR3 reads TGTGCCAGCAGCCGAACAGGGGTGGGCACAGATACGCAGTATTTT.

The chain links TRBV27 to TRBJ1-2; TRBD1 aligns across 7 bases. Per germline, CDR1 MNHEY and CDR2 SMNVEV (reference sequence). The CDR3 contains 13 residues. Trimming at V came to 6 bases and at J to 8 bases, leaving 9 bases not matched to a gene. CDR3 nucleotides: TGTGCCAGCAGGGTACAGGGGTTAGGCGGCTACACCTTC. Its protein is CASRVQGLGGYTF.

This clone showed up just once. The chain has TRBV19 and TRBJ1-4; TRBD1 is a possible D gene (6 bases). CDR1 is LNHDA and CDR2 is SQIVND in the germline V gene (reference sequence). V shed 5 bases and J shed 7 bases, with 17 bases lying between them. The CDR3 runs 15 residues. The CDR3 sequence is CASSPQGSLGEKLFF. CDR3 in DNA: TGTGCCAGTAGTCCACAGGGCTCCCTGGGTGAAAAACTGTTTTTT.

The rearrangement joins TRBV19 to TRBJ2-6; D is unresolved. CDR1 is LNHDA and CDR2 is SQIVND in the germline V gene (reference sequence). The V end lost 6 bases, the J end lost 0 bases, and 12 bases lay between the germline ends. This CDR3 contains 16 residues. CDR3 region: CASRFDASSGANVLTF. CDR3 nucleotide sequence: TGTGCCAGTAGATTTGACGCGAGCTCTGGGGCCAACGTCCTGACTTTC.

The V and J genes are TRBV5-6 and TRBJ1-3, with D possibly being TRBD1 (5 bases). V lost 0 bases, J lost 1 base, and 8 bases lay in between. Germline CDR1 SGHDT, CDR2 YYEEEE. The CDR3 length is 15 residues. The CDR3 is CASSLVGGSGNTIYF. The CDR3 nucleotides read TGTGCCAGCAGCTTGGTCGGGGGGTCTGGAAACACCATATATTTT.

In nucleotides, the CDR3 is TGTGCCAGCAGCTCAGGGGGCCCTAGCAATCAGCCCCAGCATTTT. Translated, it gives CASSSGGPSNQPQHF. The chain couples TRBV7-2 to TRBJ1-5, with TRBD1 identical over 8 bases. Germline CDR1 is SGHTA and CDR2 is FQGNSA. This CDR3 comprises 15 residues. V shed 4 bases and J 0 bases; nucleotides not matched to a gene: 2.

DNA for the CDR3: TGTGCCAGCAGTGAATCATTAGGGGATAAACTGTTTTTT. Its protein product is CASSESLGDKLFF. The rearrangement links TRBV6-4 to TRBJ1-4; a weak D match, TRBD1 (5 bases). Per germline, CDR1 MRHNA and CDR2 SNTAGT. V lost 3 bases and J lost 11, with 13 bases in between. This CDR3 region has 13 residues.

CDR3 bases: TGTGCCAGCAGCCAAGGGACAGGTCCCTACAATGAGCAGTTCTTC. Encoded protein: CASSQGTGPYNEQFF. The rearrangement joins TRBV5-4 to TRBJ2-1; TRBD1 aligns across 8 bases. The V gene's germline CDR1 is SGHNT and CDR2 YYREEE (reference sequence). The CDR3 length is 15 residues. With 4 bases clipped from V and 2 bases from J, the junction kept 5 bases outside the gene matches.

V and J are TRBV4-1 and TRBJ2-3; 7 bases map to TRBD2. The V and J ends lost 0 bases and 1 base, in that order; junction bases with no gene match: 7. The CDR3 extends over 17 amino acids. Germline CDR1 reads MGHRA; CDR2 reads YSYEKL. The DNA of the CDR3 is TGCGCCAGCAGCCAAGATAAGGCAGGGAGGGGCACAGATACGCAGTATTTT. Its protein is CASSQDKAGRGTDTQYF.

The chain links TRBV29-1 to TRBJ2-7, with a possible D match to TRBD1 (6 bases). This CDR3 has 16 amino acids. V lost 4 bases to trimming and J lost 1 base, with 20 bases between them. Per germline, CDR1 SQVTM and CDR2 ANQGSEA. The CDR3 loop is CSVGLDSDSYSYEQYF. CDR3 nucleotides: TGCAGCGTTGGCCTGGACAGTGACTCGTATTCCTACGAGCAGTACTTC.

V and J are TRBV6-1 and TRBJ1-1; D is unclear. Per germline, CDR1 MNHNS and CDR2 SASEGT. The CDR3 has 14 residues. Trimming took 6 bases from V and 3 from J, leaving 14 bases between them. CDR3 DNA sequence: TGTGCCAGCAGCCTCCGGGCCCTGGACACTGAAGCTTTCTTT. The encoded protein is CASSLRALDTEAFF.

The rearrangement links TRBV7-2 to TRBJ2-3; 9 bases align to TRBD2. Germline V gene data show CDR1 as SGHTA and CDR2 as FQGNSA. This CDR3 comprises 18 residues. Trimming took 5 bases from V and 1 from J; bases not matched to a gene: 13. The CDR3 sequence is CASSPRAAGGRGTDTQYF. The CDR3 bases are TGTGCCAGCAGCCCCCGGGCGGCGGGGGGGCGAGGCACAGATACGCAGTATTTT. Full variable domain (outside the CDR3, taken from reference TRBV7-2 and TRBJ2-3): GAGVSQSPSNKVTEKGKDVELRCDPISGHTALYWYRQSLGQGLEFLIYFQGNSAPDKSGLPSDRFSAERTGGSVSTLTIQRTQQEDSAVYLCASSPRAAGGRGTDTQYFGPGTRLTVL.

The CDR3 DNA sequence: TGCAGCGCCTATCGTCATAGCGGCCTATACAATGAGCAGTTCTTC. It translates to CSAYRHSGLYNEQFF. The chain is built from TRBV29-1 and TRBJ2-1; possibly TRBD2 for D (6 bases). V lost 7 bases, J lost 4 bases, and 20 bases lay in between. Germline V gene sequence: CDR1 SQVTM, CDR2 ANQGSEA. The CDR3 covers 15 residues.

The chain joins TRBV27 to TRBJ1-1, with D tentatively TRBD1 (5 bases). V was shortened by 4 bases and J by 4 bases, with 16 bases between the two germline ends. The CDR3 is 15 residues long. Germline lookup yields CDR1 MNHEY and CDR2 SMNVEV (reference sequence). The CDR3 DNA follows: TGTGCCAGCAGTTGGGACCCCGGATCCCCCACTGAAGCTTTCTTT. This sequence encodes CASSWDPGSPTEAFF.

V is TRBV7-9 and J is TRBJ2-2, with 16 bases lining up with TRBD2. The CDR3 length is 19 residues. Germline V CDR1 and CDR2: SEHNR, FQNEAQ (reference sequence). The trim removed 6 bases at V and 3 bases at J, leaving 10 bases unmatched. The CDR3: CASRHTGTSGRAHTGELFF. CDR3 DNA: TGTGCCAGCAGGCATACCGGGACTAGCGGGAGGGCGCACACCGGGGAGCTGTTTTTT.